The clone carrying this T cell receptor beta chain was detected many times. The antigen is not known. iRepertoire HTBI primers and Arm-PCR of CDR3 regions built TCR beta libraries. MiXCR was run by TCRdb on the multiplex PCR reads, yielding one entry per CDR3 protein. The table has some 460,000 distinct CDR3 sequences, 15% to 20% seen once; the top ten hold 9% to 15%. These data come from a study of regulatory T cells in long-lasting Graves disease. Whole-study findings and limits: TRBV28, TRBJ1-2 and TRBJ2-5 emerged as the favored segments in persistent disease.

Looked up from germline, CDR1 is DFQATT and CDR2 is SNEGSKA (reference sequence). This CDR3 spans 14 amino acids. Time point reported: newly diagnosed GD, antithyroid drugs for less than 3 months. Scientists built the TCR library using RNA that was extracted from PBMCs. Roughly 10 milliliters of peripheral blood were drawn into EDTA tubes. This same sample was also part of a study on T cells in Graves' hyperthyroidism and ophthalmopathy. That investigation notes: It was uncontrolled infection, other autoimmune disease, pregnancy or lactation that excluded patients.

The chain employs TRBV20-1 and TRBJ1-1, with TRBD1 as a possible D gene (5 bases). The sequences come from peripheral blood mononuclear cells (PBMCs), collected at new diagnosis, from a patient treated with antithyroid drugs. This sequence originates from a man between 35 and 55 years old with Graves disease. The CDR3, as DNA: TGCAGGGGGGGGGAGGACCAAGGAAACACTGAAGCTTTCTTT. It yields the protein CRGGEDQGNTEAFF.